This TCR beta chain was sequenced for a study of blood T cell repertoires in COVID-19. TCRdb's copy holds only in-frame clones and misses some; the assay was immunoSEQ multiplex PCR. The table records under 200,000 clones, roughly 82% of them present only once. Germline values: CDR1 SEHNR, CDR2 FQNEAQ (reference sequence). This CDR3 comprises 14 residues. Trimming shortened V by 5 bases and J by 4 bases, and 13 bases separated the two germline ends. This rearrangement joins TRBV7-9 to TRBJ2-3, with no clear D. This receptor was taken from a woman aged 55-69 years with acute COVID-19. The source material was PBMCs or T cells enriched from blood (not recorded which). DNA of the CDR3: TGTGCCAGCAGCGCCCTGGTGGGCGCAGATACGCAGTATTTT. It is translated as CASSALVGADTQYF.